Following are 16 T cell receptor beta chains from one sample sequenced in a study of ipilimumab plus nivolumab after autologous stem cell transplantation. Clones were sequenced by immunoSEQ multiplex PCR, and TCRdb holds only the in-frame ones, with some missing. The table has approximately 10,000 clones, about four fifths seen once. The sample here was PBMCs, taken in a trial of ipilimumab plus nivolumab as post-transplant consolidation. All receptors come from a male donor with diffuse large B-cell lymphoma.

This clone was detected only once. V gene TRBV2 combines with J gene TRBJ1-5, with 9 positions matching TRBD1. The CDR3 spans 15 residues. Germline V gives CDR1 SNHLY, CDR2 FYNNEI. J lost 7 bases, V lost 6 bases, and 10 bases had no gene match. Here the CDR3 DNA reads TGTGCCAGCAGGGCCGGGACAGGGATTAGGCAGCCCCAGCATTTT. Encoded protein: CASRAGTGIRQPQHF.

V and J are TRBV13 and TRBJ2-1; D uncertain. Trimming left V 3 bases short and J 9 bases short, with 12 bases between. Germline CDR1 reads PRHDT; CDR2 reads FYEKMQ (reference sequence). The CDR3 extends over 13 amino acids. The CDR3 loop reads CASSLSRFGEQFF. In nucleotides, the CDR3 is TGTGCCAGCAGCTTGAGCCGGTTCGGTGAGCAGTTCTTC.

This clone was seen just once. The CDR3 loop reads CASSSLAGAAYEQYF. CDR3 DNA sequence: TGTGCCAGCAGTTCTTTAGCGGGGGCTGCCTACGAGCAGTACTTC. This chain links TRBV7-6 with TRBJ2-5; the match to TRBD2 covers 9 bases. Gene TRBJ2-7 matches the end of the DNA better, so the J call may be wrong. The CDR3 spans 15 residues. The germline gives CDR1 SGHVS, CDR2 FNYEAQ.

The rearrangement links TRBV7-2 to TRBJ1-6; D is possibly TRBD1 (6 bases). With 5 bases removed from V and 4 bases from J, the gap between germline ends came to 15 bases. CDR3 length: 16 amino acids. The V gene's germline CDR1 is SGHTA and CDR2 FQGNSA. The CDR3 is CASSLRGHLYNSPLHF. The CDR3 bases are TGTGCCAGCAGCCTAAGGGGACATCTGTATAATTCACCCCTCCACTTT.

The chain recombines TRBV4-1 with TRBJ2-7, with a weak D call TRBD2 (5 bases). The CDR3 runs 15 residues. Per germline, CDR1 MGHRA and CDR2 YSYEKL. Between the trimmed V and J ends, which lost 5 bases and 2 bases, there was a span of 16 bases. CDR3 DNA: TGCGCCAGCAGCAAAGGATCAGACGGGACCTACGAGCAGTACTTC. This sequence encodes CASSKGSDGTYEQYF.

The V gene is TRBV9, the J gene TRBJ2-2; D could derive from TRBD1 or TRBD2 (5 bases each). Germline V gene lookup returns CDR1 SGDLS and CDR2 YYNGEE. V shed 4 bases and J shed 14 bases, with 15 bases lying between them. The CDR3 sequence is 12 residues long. The chain's CDR3 is CASSPGAAVLFF. CDR3 DNA sequence: TGTGCCAGCAGCCCCGGGGCAGCGGTACTGTTTTTT.

The CDR3 is CASSQGWGRYTNEKLFF. The DNA for the CDR3 is TGCGCCAGCAGCCAAGGGTGGGGGAGATACACTAATGAAAAACTGTTTTTT. The chain carries TRBV4-1 and TRBJ1-4; tentatively, D is TRBD1 (5 bases). The V end was cut by 1 base, the J end by 2 bases, with 14 bases between. Germline assignment: CDR1 MGHRA and CDR2 YSYEKL. This CDR3 is 17 amino acids long.

The V and J genes are TRBV7-9 and TRBJ2-3, with 8 bases identical to TRBD1. J lost 4 bases, V lost 7 bases, and 1 base had no gene match. Germline values: CDR1 SEHNR, CDR2 FQNEAQ (reference sequence). The length of the CDR3 is 12 residues. CDR3 in amino acids: CASTRGPDTQYF. The CDR3 region has the DNA TGTGCCAGCACCAGGGGGCCAGATACGCAGTATTTT.

V and J are TRBV2 and TRBJ2-7, with D maybe TRBD1 (5 bases). Germline CDR1 and CDR2: SNHLY and FYNNEI. The CDR3 is 17 residues long. Trimming stripped 2 bases from V and 2 bases from J, with 19 bases between. CDR3 in amino acids: CASSEPSAEGAAYEQYF. The CDR3 DNA reads as TGTGCCAGCAGTGAACCGTCGGCTGAAGGGGCAGCCTACGAGCAGTACTTC.

The rearrangement uses TRBV7-9 and TRBJ1-3; D is unresolved. From germline, CDR1 is SEHNR and CDR2 FQNEAQ (reference sequence). The CDR3 sequence is 15 residues long. The ends were cut back, 5 bases at V and 1 base at J, with 12 bases in the middle. Written as DNA, the CDR3 is TGTGCCAGCAGCCCAGCAGGCCTTTCTGGAAACACCATATATTTT. Translated, it gives CASSPAGLSGNTIYF.

The rearrangement links TRBV10-3 to TRBJ2-1; TRBD1 aligns across 9 bases. The CDR3 consists of 16 residues. CDR1 and CDR2 from the germline V gene are ENHRY and SYGVKD. The V segment lost 6 bases and the J segment 1 base; nucleotides outside the gene matches: 7. CDR3 loop: CAIRTTGGVSYNEQFF. The CDR3 region has the DNA TGTGCCATCAGGACGACAGGGGGAGTGTCCTACAATGAGCAGTTCTTC.

This clone was picked up one time. The V call is TRBV28, the J call TRBJ2-7, with TRBD1 identical over 9 bases. Germline CDR1 and CDR2: MDHEN and SYDVKM. The CDR3 is 16 residues long. With V trimmed by 2 bases and J by 9 bases, 14 bases remained unmatched. In DNA, the CDR3 is TGTGCCAGCAGTTTAGGGGGACAGGGTCTCCCAGACGGGCAGTACTTC. Encoded protein: CASSLGGQGLPDGQYF.

The V gene is TRBV28, the J gene TRBJ1-5; possible D gene TRBD1, 6 bases. The CDR3 spans 16 residues. CDR1 and CDR2 (germline): MDHEN, SYDVKM. The ends were cut back, 5 bases at V and 6 bases at J, with 20 bases in the middle. DNA of the CDR3: TGTGCCAGCAGTCCGAGTTCCGGGACAAAAGTTCAGCCCCAGCATTTT. Translation: CASSPSSGTKVQPQHF.

The V and J genes are TRBV6-6 and TRBJ1-2; D uncertain. The CDR3 is 12 residues long. Per the germline V gene, CDR1 is MNHNY and CDR2 is SVGAGI (reference sequence). V lost 6 bases to trimming and J lost 5 bases, with 10 bases between them. The CDR3 protein is CASSPTDYGYTF. Here the CDR3 DNA reads TGTGCCAGCAGCCCGACCGATTATGGCTACACCTTC.

Concerning this clone itself: Compared with germline, one end of the junction differs, possibly owing to a read error. This chain connects TRBV19 to TRBJ2-3; the D gene is possibly TRBD1 (6 bases). In germline, CDR1 is LNHDA, CDR2 SQIVND (reference sequence). There are 11 residues in the CDR3. Here the CDR3 DNA reads TGTGCCAGTAGTATGGGATGGACACAGGGATTT. Its protein product is CASSMGWTQGF. Full variable domain (remainder filled in from reference TRBV19 and TRBJ2-3): DGGITQSPKYLFRKEGQNVTLSCEQNLNHDAMYWYRQDPGQGLRLIYYSQIVNDFQKGDIAEGYSVSREKKESFPLTVTSAQKNPTAFYLCASSMGWTQGFGPGTRLTVL.

V gene TRBV7-2 combines with J gene TRBJ2-3; D is ambiguous. Germline V gene sequence: CDR1 SGHTA, CDR2 FQGNSA. The CDR3 loop spans 11 amino acids. The germline V and J ends were trimmed by 3 bases and 6 bases, with 4 bases remaining between them. CDR3 sequence reads: CASSLTDTQYF. In DNA form, the CDR3 reads TGTGCCAGCAGCTTGACGGATACGCAGTATTTT.